The following is a T cell receptor beta chain sequence with its context. As yet, its antigen is unknown. Germline assignment: CDR1 SQVTM and CDR2 ANQGSEA. V shed 4 bases, J shed 4 bases, and the junction held 5 bases outside the gene matches. The CDR3 is 13 amino acids. This sample is drawn from a study of T cell repertoires in cytomegalovirus infection. A single record per CDR3 protein comes from TCRdb applying MiXCR to the reads. The sample shows tens of thousands of distinct CDR3 sequences, roughly a third of them seen only once. The source of this sequence is a human donor in good health (CMV status not recorded). Some clones in this sample may be carry-over from other donors' samples. Sequenced input: PBMCs, sequenced either directly or after in vitro stimulation (not recorded which). V is TRBV29-1 and J is TRBJ2-3, with 7 bases lining up with TRBD1. The chain's CDR3 is CSVANRGADTQYF. CDR3 DNA: TGCAGCGTTGCCAACAGGGGCGCAGATACGCAGTATTTT.